The rows below give T cell receptor beta chains drawn from one sample of a study of shared clonotypes between healthy human individuals. The table came from immunoSEQ multiplex PCR; TCRdb's copy has only in-frame clones and leaves some out. The profile shows about 480,000 clones, around 74% of them singletons. The sequenced material came from PBMCs. The receptors were sampled from a woman aged 40 to 55 in good health. Some clones in this sample may be carry-over from other donors' samples. CDR3s include the opening cysteine and the closing phenylalanine or tryptophan. D genes are given only for firm matches. The size entry is marked missing in some rows and otherwise reads once, few, many or a size class.

clone size: NA; J gene: TRBJ1-1; V gene: TRBV30; D gene: NA; CDR3 DNA: TGTGCCTGGAGTTTTTCCGGGGGGACGACTGAAGCTTTCTTT; CDR3 protein: CAWSFSGGTTEAFF
clone size: once; J gene: TRBJ2-7; V gene: TRBV7-2; D gene: TRBD2; CDR3 DNA: TGTGCCAGCAGCTTAGGTAGCGGGAGTCCCCTCGCCTACGAGCAGTACTTC; CDR3 protein: CASSLGSGSPLAYEQYF
clone size: NA; J gene: TRBJ2-2; V gene: TRBV9; D gene: TRBD2; CDR3 DNA: TGTGCCAGCAGCGTAGGCGGGAGGGTCAACACCGGGGAGCTGTTTTTT; CDR3 protein: CASSVGGRVNTGELFF
clone size: NA; J gene: TRBJ2-7; V gene: TRBV28; D gene: NA; CDR3 DNA: TGTGCCAGCAGCCCGGGGGTAAGCTCCTACGAGCAGTACTTC; CDR3 protein: CASSPGVSSYEQYF
clone size: NA; J gene: TRBJ2-5; V gene: TRBV7-6; D gene: NA; CDR3 DNA: TGTGCCAGCAGCCCAGCCGGGCTCAAAGACCAAGAGACCCAGTACTTC; CDR3 protein: CASSPAGLKDQETQYF
clone size: once; J gene: TRBJ1-2; V gene: TRBV28; D gene: NA; CDR3 DNA: TGTGCCAGCAGTTTGAACGGCTACACCTTC; CDR3 protein: CASSLNGYTF
clone size: NA; J gene: TRBJ1-2; V gene: TRBV7-6; D gene: NA; CDR3 DNA: TGTGCCAGCAGCCCCCAGGCAGGGTTTAACTATGGCTACACCTTC; CDR3 protein: CASSPQAGFNYGYTF
clone size: once; J gene: TRBJ1-3; V gene: TRBV28; D gene: TRBD1; CDR3 DNA: TGTGCCAGCAGTACGACAGGGGATCCCTCTGGAAACACCATATATTTT; CDR3 protein: CASSTTGDPSGNTIYF
clone size: few; J gene: TRBJ2-5; V gene: TRBV7-2; D gene: TRBD2; CDR3 DNA: TGTGCCAGCAGCCAGGATCTAGCGGGAGGGGAGACCCAGTACTTC; CDR3 protein: CASSQDLAGGETQYF
clone size: few; J gene: TRBJ2-2; V gene: TRBV30; D gene: TRBD1; CDR3 DNA: TGTGCCTGGGGGGTGACAGGGATACCCGGGGAGCTGTTTTTT; CDR3 protein: CAWGVTGIPGELFF
clone size: NA; J gene: TRBJ1-6; V gene: TRBV27; D gene: NA; CDR3 DNA: TGTGCCAGCAGTTTTCGGGGTAATAATTCACCCCTCCACTTT; CDR3 protein: CASSFRGNNSPLHF
clone size: NA; J gene: TRBJ2-1; V gene: TRBV12-5; D gene: TRBD2; CDR3 DNA: TGTGCTAGTGGTTCCGCTAGCGGGCAGTACAATGAGCAGTTCTTC; CDR3 protein: CASGSASGQYNEQFF
clone size: NA; J gene: TRBJ2-5; V gene: TRBV5-4; D gene: TRBD2; CDR3 DNA: TGTGCCAGCAGCCAGGGACTAGCGGGAGCGCTGGAGACCCAGTACTTC; CDR3 protein: CASSQGLAGALETQYF
clone size: once; J gene: TRBJ2-2; V gene: TRBV7-9; D gene: TRBD2; CDR3 DNA: TGTGCCAGCACCTCCGGGACTAGCGGCCCCACCGGGGAGCTGTTTTTT; CDR3 protein: CASTSGTSGPTGELFF
clone size: many; J gene: TRBJ2-7; V gene: TRBV19; D gene: NA; CDR3 DNA: TGTGCCAGTAGTTCCTTGATGCGGAGCTCCTACGAGCAGTACTTC; CDR3 protein: CASSSLMRSSYEQYF
clone size: NA; J gene: TRBJ1-4; V gene: TRBV5-1; D gene: NA; CDR3 DNA: TGCGCCAGCAGCTTGCAACACGCAACTAATGAAAAACTGTTTTTT; CDR3 protein: CASSLQHATNEKLFF
clone size: NA; J gene: TRBJ2-7; V gene: TRBV11-2; D gene: NA; CDR3 DNA: TGTGCCAGCAGCTTAGAGGGTGATGCCTTTTCCTACGAGCAGTACTTC; CDR3 protein: CASSLEGDAFSYEQYF
clone size: once; J gene: TRBJ2-7; V gene: TRBV11-2; D gene: TRBD2; CDR3 DNA: TGTGCCAGCAGCTTAGATCTTTCGGGACTAGGGAGATACGAGCAGTACTTC; CDR3 protein: CASSLDLSGLGRYEQYF
clone size: NA; J gene: TRBJ1-1; V gene: TRBV28; D gene: NA; CDR3 DNA: TGTGCCAGCACACACCCAACAGGTGCGAACACTGAAGCTTTCTTT; CDR3 protein: CASTHPTGANTEAFF
clone size: NA; J gene: TRBJ2-3; V gene: TRBV9; D gene: TRBD2; CDR3 DNA: TGTGCCAGCAGCGAGGGACTACACCTCACAGATACGCAGTATTTT; CDR3 protein: CASSEGLHLTDTQYF
clone size: NA; J gene: TRBJ2-5; V gene: TRBV19; D gene: TRBD1; CDR3 DNA: TGTGCCAGTAGTATCGGACAGGGATACCAAGAGACCCAGTACTTC; CDR3 protein: CASSIGQGYQETQYF
clone size: NA; J gene: TRBJ2-7; V gene: TRBV6-6; D gene: TRBD2; CDR3 DNA: TGTGCCAGCAGGGCGGCGGGAGCTCCTTACGAGCAGTACTTC; CDR3 protein: CASRAAGAPYEQYF
clone size: NA; J gene: TRBJ2-1; V gene: TRBV2; D gene: NA; CDR3 DNA: TGTGCCAGCAGTGACTTGACTAGCTCCTACAATGAGCAGTTCTTC; CDR3 protein: CASSDLTSSYNEQFF
clone size: NA; J gene: TRBJ2-2; V gene: TRBV7-6; D gene: TRBD2; CDR3 DNA: TGTGCCAGCAGCCCCCTGGGGGGAGCCGGGACTAGCTCCGGGGAGCTGTTTTTT; CDR3 protein: CASSPLGGAGTSSGELFF
clone size: NA; J gene: TRBJ1-4; V gene: TRBV28; D gene: TRBD1; CDR3 DNA: TGTGCCAGCAGTCCATCCCAGGGGGGGCAAGGTGAAAAACTGTTTTTT; CDR3 protein: CASSPSQGGQGEKLFF
clone size: once; J gene: TRBJ2-7; V gene: TRBV2; D gene: TRBD1; CDR3 DNA: TGTGCCAGCAGTTCTCGACAGGGCTCCTACGAGCAGTACTTC; CDR3 protein: CASSSRQGSYEQYF
clone size: many; J gene: TRBJ1-4; V gene: TRBV11-2; D gene: NA; CDR3 DNA: TGTGCCAGCAGCTTAGCGGGGGCGACTAATGAAAAACTGTTTTTT; CDR3 protein: CASSLAGATNEKLFF
clone size: NA; J gene: TRBJ2-3; V gene: TRBV28; D gene: NA; CDR3 DNA: TGTGCCAGCCGGGACTGGGATACGCAGTATTTT; CDR3 protein: CASRDWDTQYF
clone size: few; J gene: TRBJ2-7; V gene: TRBV28; D gene: NA; CDR3 DNA: TGTGCCAGCAGTTTAAAGTGGGGCTCCTACGAGCAGTACTTC; CDR3 protein: CASSLKWGSYEQYF
clone size: NA; J gene: TRBJ2-7; V gene: TRBV29-1; D gene: TRBD1; CDR3 DNA: TGCAGCGTTGAAGAACAGGGGGAAGAGCAGTACTTC; CDR3 protein: CSVEEQGEEQYF
clone size: NA; J gene: TRBJ1-2; V gene: TRBV6-4; D gene: NA; CDR3 DNA: TGTGCCAGCAGTTCTAACAGAATCTATGGCTACACCTTC; CDR3 protein: CASSSNRIYGYTF
clone size: many; J gene: TRBJ2-3; V gene: TRBV18; D gene: NA; CDR3 DNA: TGTGCCAGCTCACCACCGGGCAGGGGCCACACAGATACGCAGTATTTT; CDR3 protein: CASSPPGRGHTDTQYF
clone size: NA; J gene: TRBJ2-3; V gene: TRBV7-2; D gene: NA; CDR3 DNA: TGTGCCAGCAGCCCCGAGGAGGCTAGATTCACAGATACGCAGTATTTT; CDR3 protein: CASSPEEARFTDTQYF
clone size: NA; J gene: TRBJ2-1; V gene: TRBV7-9; D gene: TRBD2; CDR3 DNA: TGTGCCAGCAGCTCGCTAGCGGGAGGAGGGTACAATGAGCAGTTCTTC; CDR3 protein: CASSSLAGGGYNEQFF
clone size: NA; J gene: TRBJ2-5; V gene: TRBV30; D gene: TRBD2; CDR3 DNA: TGTGCCTGGACTTTGACTAGCGGGAATGGAGAGACCCAGTACTTC; CDR3 protein: CAWTLTSGNGETQYF
clone size: few; J gene: TRBJ2-2; V gene: TRBV4-3; D gene: NA; CDR3 DNA: TGCGCCAGCAGCCAAGAAGGGGGCGGGAGTAGGTCCGGGGAGCTGTTTTTT; CDR3 protein: CASSQEGGGSRSGELFF
clone size: NA; J gene: TRBJ2-7; V gene: TRBV30; D gene: NA; CDR3 DNA: TGTGCCTGGAGTGCTCAGGTCCAGGAGCAGTACTTC; CDR3 protein: CAWSAQVQEQYF
clone size: NA; J gene: TRBJ1-1; V gene: TRBV18; D gene: NA; CDR3 DNA: TGTGCCAGCTCACCACCGTCTGCCGGCCTGAACACTGAAGCTTTCTTT; CDR3 protein: CASSPPSAGLNTEAFF
clone size: NA; J gene: TRBJ1-4; V gene: TRBV5-1; D gene: TRBD1; CDR3 DNA: TGCGCCAGCAGCTCTGGGACAGGGGCCTATGAAAAACTGTTTTTT; CDR3 protein: CASSSGTGAYEKLFF
clone size: NA; J gene: TRBJ2-3; V gene: TRBV5-1; D gene: NA; CDR3 DNA: TGCGCCAGCAGCCCGGACCATCTAGCCACTAGCACAGATACGCAGTATTTT; CDR3 protein: CASSPDHLATSTDTQYF
clone size: NA; J gene: TRBJ2-1; V gene: TRBV11-3; D gene: NA; CDR3 DNA: TGTGCCAGCAGCCTAAGGGGGGCCTACAATGAGCAGTTCTTC; CDR3 protein: CASSLRGAYNEQFF
clone size: NA; J gene: TRBJ2-7; V gene: TRBV5-1; D gene: TRBD2; CDR3 DNA: TGCGCCAGCAGCCCCGGACTAGCGGGAGTACAATACGAGCAGTACTTC; CDR3 protein: CASSPGLAGVQYEQYF
clone size: NA; J gene: TRBJ2-5; V gene: TRBV18; D gene: NA; CDR3 DNA: TGTGCCAGCTCACCACCATGGCAGAAGCAAGAGACCCAGTACTTC; CDR3 protein: CASSPPWQKQETQYF
clone size: NA; J gene: TRBJ2-5; V gene: TRBV28; D gene: NA; CDR3 DNA: TGTGCCAGCAGCCCCCACCCGGCAAACAGGGTCCAAGGGACCCAGTACTTC; CDR3 protein: CASSPHPANRVQGTQYF
clone size: NA; J gene: TRBJ2-1; V gene: TRBV6-1; D gene: TRBD1; CDR3 DNA: TGTGCCAGCAGTCATGCAAGGACAGGGGACAATGAGCAGTTCTTC; CDR3 protein: CASSHARTGDNEQFF
clone size: NA; J gene: TRBJ2-1; V gene: TRBV2; D gene: NA; CDR3 DNA: TGTGCCAGCAGGAGTACCGGATACAATGAGCAGTTCTTC; CDR3 protein: CASRSTGYNEQFF